Sequencing of this TCR beta chain was carried out in a study of brain T cells in children with intractable seizures. Whole-study findings and limits: Pre-surgery blood may have been undersampled, hiding some clones.

Per germline, CDR1 SGHNT and CDR2 YYREEE (reference sequence). CDR3 length: 16 amino acids. J lost 5 bases, V lost 4 bases, and 9 bases had no gene match. The repertoire was sequenced with immunoSEQ multiplex PCR; TCRdb's copy has only in-frame clones and lacks some. Seen here are 300,000 to 400,000 clones, 93% observed once, and the top ten hold around 6%. As regards this clone: Its antigen remains unknown.

Noted time point: blood from clinic visit 5 months post-surgery; TSC patient then seizure free. The sequenced cases were selected for having the highest brain T cell transcript signatures. The clonotype comes from a boy under three years old with tuberous sclerosis and intractable seizures. The sequenced sample was peripheral blood, obtained 4 to 6 months after surgery. The chain carries TRBV5-4 and TRBJ2-5; 12 bases match TRBD2. The CDR3 sequence: CASSDHLAGGSETQYF. CDR3 nucleotide sequence: TGTGCCAGCAGCGACCATCTAGCGGGGGGGAGTGAGACCCAGTACTTC.